This T cell receptor (beta chain) emerged from a study of cytomegalovirus exposure and HLA in healthy donors. Study-level points and caveats: Some public TCRs appeared in many individuals, while most sequences were rare. According to the study, roughly 160 TCR beta chains were cytomegalovirus-associated.

This clone was seen a handful of times. The antigen is undetermined. The table came from immunoSEQ multiplex PCR; TCRdb's copy has only in-frame clones and leaves some out. The repertoire includes about 360,000 clones, 75% to 90% of them detected once, and 0.8% to 0.85% sits in the top ten. The germline V and J ends were trimmed by 2 bases and 2 bases, with 6 bases remaining between them. The germline V gene encodes CDR1 SGHVS and CDR2 FQNEAQ. CDR3 length: 13 amino acids. The sequencing input was PBMCs. J is TRBJ1-1 and V is TRBV7-8; D is unclear. This sequence was found in a woman aged 18-30 years in good health and CMV-seronegative. CDR3 bases: TGTGCCAGCAGCTTACAGAAAAACACTGAAGCTTTCTTT. It yields the protein CASSLQKNTEAFF.